The 5 T cell receptor beta chains below all came from one sample that was sequenced in a study of T cells after yellow fever vaccination. TCRdb re-called the 5' RACE reads through MiXCR, storing one row per CDR3 protein. The repertoire holds around 110,000 distinct CDR3 sequences, with approximately 8.4% as singletons. This sample comprised CD8+ T cells sorted from PBMCs, obtained 45 days after the yellow fever booster vaccination. These receptors were obtained from a man between 25 and 39 years old who received the YFV17D yellow fever vaccine.

This clonotype was counted at least ten times. The chain has TRBV7-6 and TRBJ2-7; D remains unclear. The germline V gene has CDR1 SGHVS and CDR2 FNYEAQ. There are 15 residues in the CDR3. V lost 1 base to trimming and J lost 6 bases, with 16 bases between them. Here the CDR3 DNA reads TGTGCCAGCAGCTTAGAGGTGGGCCCGATTCTCGAGCAGTACTTC. Translated: CASSLEVGPILEQYF. The whole variable domain, filled in from reference TRBV7-6 and TRBJ2-7, reads GAGVSQSPRYKVTKRGQDVALRCDPISGHVSLYWYRQALGQGPEFLTYFNYEAQQDKSGLPNDRFSAERPEGSISTLTIQRTEQRDSAMYRCASSLEVGPILEQYFGPGTRLTVT.

This clonotype has ten or more counts. This chain links TRBV6-2 or TRBV6-3 with TRBJ2-6; D unclear. Germline lookup yields CDR1 MNHEY and CDR2 SVGEGT. This CDR3 is 14 amino acids long. Between the trimmed V and J ends, which lost 5 bases and 4 bases, there was a span of 9 bases. This CDR3 is CASSETSGANVLTF. CDR3 in DNA: TGTGCCAGCAGTGAGACATCCGGGGCCAACGTCCTGACTTTC.

This clonotype was counted at least ten times. This rearrangement joins TRBV11-2 to TRBJ2-7; 9 bases agree with TRBD2. V was clipped by 1 base and J by 3 bases; unmatched bases: 7. CDR1 is SGHAT and CDR2 is FQNNGV in the germline V gene. The CDR3 contains 16 residues. The CDR3 sequence: CASSLGSGSTFYEQYF. The CDR3 DNA reads TGTGCCAGCAGCTTAGGTAGCGGGAGCACTTTCTACGAGCAGTACTTC. The full variable domain, rest sourced from reference TRBV11-2 and TRBJ2-7, is EAGVAQSPRYKIIEKRQSVAFWCNPISGHATLYWYQQILGQGPKLLIQFQNNGVVDDSQLPKDRFSAERLKGVDSTLKIQPAKLEDSAVYLCASSLGSGSTFYEQYFGPGTRLTVT.

This CDR3 reads CASSGDRDTEAFF. CDR3 bases: TGCGCCAGCAGTGGGGACAGGGACACTGAAGCTTTCTTT. V is TRBV10-2 and J is TRBJ1-1; 9 bases are shared with TRBD1. V lost 4 bases and J lost 3; bases outside the gene matches: 0. Germline V gene data show CDR1 as WSHSY and CDR2 as SAAADI. The CDR3 runs to 13 residues.

This clonotype was seen at least ten times. As DNA, the CDR3 is TGCGCCAGCAGCCAAGATTCCGGATACGAGCAGTACTTC. Its protein product is CASSQDSGYEQYF. The rearrangement joins TRBV4-3 to TRBJ2-7; D not certain. CDR1 and CDR2 (germline): LGHNA, YSLEER. This CDR3 has 13 residues. The V end lost 0 bases, the J end lost 4 bases, and 7 bases lay between the germline ends.